This T cell receptor beta chain was sequenced in a study of human T cells and chemical hapten exposure. Time point here: pre-sensitization, week 0. The treatment denotes: therapeutic diphenylcyclopropenone sensitization with weekly scalp DPC. Individual cDNA molecules received unique molecular identifiers in the library. TCRdb reprocessed the RACE reads with MiXCR, giving one entry per CDR3 protein. The data contain more than 300,000 distinct CDR3 sequences, approximately 5% of them seen just once; the ten biggest clones take up approximately 2.4%. This specimen was whole blood, taken in connection with sensitization to the hapten diphenylcyclopropenone (DPC). The TCR was taken from a woman aged 45-65 years with alopecia areata. Some clones in this sample may be carry-over from other donors' samples.

In DNA, the CDR3 is TGTGCCTACATCCACAGGGGGACTGGCTACACCTTC. This sequence encodes CAYIHRGTGYTF. V usage is TRBV30 and J usage is TRBJ1-2; 8 bases are shared with TRBD1. The V gene end was trimmed by 7 bases and the J gene end by 7 bases; junction bases not matched to a gene: 8. Germline-derived CDR1 and CDR2 are GTSNPN and SVGIG (reference sequence). This CDR3 has 12 amino acids. The whole variable domain, remainder taken from reference TRBV30 and TRBJ1-2, is SQTIHQWPATLVQPVGSPLSLECTVEGTSNPNLYWYRQAAGRGLQLLFYSVGIGQISSEVPQNLSASRPQDRQFILSSKKLLLSDSGFYLCAYIHRGTGYTFGSGTRLTVV.